Below, 30 T cell receptor beta chains from the same sample are listed, as sequenced in a study of blood T cell repertoires in COVID-19. Sequencing was performed with immunoSEQ multiplex PCR; in TCRdb, only in-frame clones are kept and a portion is missing. The sample has 250,000 to 300,000 clones; 81% are singletons. Sequenced input: peripheral blood. These receptors were taken from a woman aged 60 to 75 with active or convalescent COVID-19.

V gene TRBV5-4 combines with J gene TRBJ2-7; tentative D call: TRBD2 (5 bases). The CDR3 is 15 amino acids. The germline V gene has CDR1 SGHNT and CDR2 YYREEE (reference sequence). The V end lost 0 bases, the J end lost 0 bases, and 10 bases lay between the germline ends. The CDR3 bases are TGTGCCAGCAGCTTGGATCCAGCGGCCTCCTACGAGCAGTACTTC. Its protein product is CASSLDPAASYEQYF.

The chain's CDR3 is CASSFYSVRRGQGNEKLFF. CDR3 sequence (DNA): TGTGCCAGCAGCTTCTACTCCGTCCGGAGGGGACAGGGTAATGAAAAACTGTTTTTT. The rearrangement links TRBV21-1 to TRBJ1-4; the listed D gene, TRBD1, was not tested against the DNA. TRBV21-1 is marked as a pseudogene. The CDR3 loop spans 19 amino acids.

The gene calls are TRBV18 and TRBJ2-1; TRBD1 matches 9 bases. The CDR3 has 15 amino acids. V shed 5 bases and J 12 bases; nucleotides not matched to a gene: 14. CDR1 KGHSH and CDR2 LQKENI come from the germline V gene. The DNA for the CDR3 is TGTGCCAGCTCATCGGGACAGGGCGGTTTCGGTGTGCAGTTCTTC. It yields the protein CASSSGQGGFGVQFF.

The chain carries TRBV5-4 and TRBJ1-1; no definite D call. This CDR3 comprises 13 residues. V gave up 1 base and J gave up 0 bases, with 4 bases separating them. Germline V gene sequence: CDR1 SGHNT, CDR2 YYREEE (reference sequence). The CDR3 loop is CASSLTVNTEAFF. The CDR3 nucleotides read TGTGCCAGCAGCTTGACAGTGAACACTGAAGCTTTCTTT. Complete variable domain (other parts from reference TRBV5-4 and TRBJ1-1): ETGVTQSPTHLIKTRGQQVTLRCSSQSGHNTVSWYQQALGQGPQFIFQYYREEENGRGNFPPRFSGLQFPNYSSELNVNALELDDSALYLCASSLTVNTEAFFGQGTRLTVV.

This chain joins TRBV29-1 and TRBJ2-2; TRBD2 is a possible D gene (7 bases). The length of the CDR3 is 15 residues. Trimming shortened V by 6 bases and J by 4 bases, and 18 bases separated the two germline ends. Germline V gene data show CDR1 as SQVTM and CDR2 as ANQGSEA. Here the CDR3 reads CSVDVGGLGTGELFF. CDR3 DNA sequence: TGCAGCGTAGACGTGGGGGGGCTGGGCACCGGGGAGCTGTTTTTT.

The rearrangement uses TRBV11-2 and TRBJ1-5, with 7 bases lining up with TRBD1. J was trimmed by 0 bases and V by 6 bases; bases with no gene match: 11. This CDR3 has 17 residues. In germline, CDR1 is SGHAT, CDR2 FQNNGV. Written as DNA, the CDR3 is TGTGCCAGCAGAGGGACAGTCATTCGGTATAGCAATCAGCCCCAGCATTTT. Translated: CASRGTVIRYSNQPQHF.

A single count supports this clone. The sample has other DNA sequences that encode this CDR3 too. The rearrangement uses TRBV7-3 and TRBJ2-7; perhaps TRBD1 as D (6 bases). V dropped 5 bases and J dropped 3 bases, with 11 bases sitting between them. Looked up from germline, CDR1 is SGHTA and CDR2 is FQGTGA. The CDR3 contains 13 residues. The CDR3 sequence is CASSASQGYEQYF. CDR3 bases: TGTGCCAGCAGCGCATCACAGGGCTACGAGCAGTACTTC.

The chain couples TRBV2 to TRBJ1-3, with 7 bases aligning to TRBD1. Per the germline V gene, CDR1 is SNHLY and CDR2 is FYNNEI. V lost 7 bases, J lost 0 bases, and 6 bases stayed unmatched. The CDR3 sequence is 15 residues long. The CDR3 loop reads CASTRDSVSGNTIYF. DNA of the CDR3: TGTGCCAGCACCCGGGACAGCGTCTCTGGAAACACCATATATTTT.

The chain employs TRBV7-9 and TRBJ2-7, with TRBD1 matching over 11 bases. Trimming took 3 bases from V and 2 from J; bases not matched to a gene: 6. This CDR3 spans 16 amino acids. Looked up from germline, CDR1 is SEHNR and CDR2 is FQNEAQ (reference sequence). The CDR3 region is CASSLPGTGGAYEQYF. DNA of the CDR3: TGTGCCAGCAGCTTGCCCGGGACAGGGGGGGCCTACGAGCAGTACTTC.

The CDR3 spells CASHRGENTEAFF. The CDR3 bases are TGTGCCAGTCACAGGGGAGAGAACACTGAAGCTTTCTTT. This rearrangement joins TRBV2 to TRBJ1-1, with TRBD1 matching 7 bases. Looked up from germline, CDR1 is SNHLY and CDR2 is FYNNEI. The CDR3 sequence is 13 residues long. V shed 9 bases, J shed 1 base, and the junction held 5 bases outside the gene matches.

The chain has TRBV5-1 and TRBJ1-2; no reliable D call. The CDR3 is made up of 12 amino acids. Germline assignment: CDR1 SGHRS and CDR2 YFSETQ. V was pared by 4 bases and J by 3 bases, with 7 bases between. The CDR3 DNA reads TGCGCCAGCAGCCTGCGGGACTATGGCTACACCTTC. It translates to CASSLRDYGYTF.

In its sample, this clone was seen once. V and J are TRBV5-6 and TRBJ2-7; D is ambiguous. The CDR3 contains 13 residues. The germline V gene encodes CDR1 SGHDT and CDR2 YYEEEE. The germline V and J ends were trimmed by 1 base and 2 bases, with 7 bases remaining between them. This CDR3 is CASSLSGTYEQYF. DNA for the CDR3: TGTGCCAGCAGCTTGTCGGGTACCTACGAGCAGTACTTC.

The genes are TRBV6-2 or TRBV6-3 and TRBJ2-3; D gene unclear. CDR1 MNHEY and CDR2 SVGEGT come from the germline V gene. Deletions cut 3 bases from V and 0 bases from J, with 10 bases between. CDR3 length: 15 amino acids. The DNA for the CDR3 is TGTGCCAGCAGTTATGCAGGTGCTAGCACAGATACGCAGTATTTT. Protein: CASSYAGASTDTQYF.

The chain links TRBV27 to TRBJ2-7; D not resolved. V lost 3 bases and J lost 5, with 11 bases in between. CDR1 is MNHEY, CDR2 SMNVEV, per germline (reference sequence). The CDR3 spans 13 residues. The CDR3 DNA reads as TGTGCCAGCAGTTTTGGTGTCGCGAACGAGCAGTACTTC. Translation gives CASSFGVANEQYF.

The V and J genes are TRBV21-1 and TRBJ2-7; TRBD1, as called in the table, went unchecked against the DNA. TRBV21-1 is marked as a pseudogene. This CDR3 spans 18 amino acids. CDR3 region: CASSKEGLSGDRPYEQYF. The DNA for the CDR3 is TGTGCCAGCAGCAAAGAAGGTTTATCCGGGGACAGGCCCTACGAGCAGTACTTC.

The V and J genes are TRBV7-8 and TRBJ2-5; D remains unclear. The germline V gene encodes CDR1 SGHVS and CDR2 FQNEAQ. Trimming took off 1 base at V and 2 bases at J, with 8 bases between the two ends. The CDR3 length is 14 residues. The CDR3 protein is CASSLVHFQETQYF. CDR3 sequence (DNA): TGTGCCAGCAGCTTAGTTCACTTTCAAGAGACCCAGTACTTC. Drawing the rest from reference TRBV7-8 and TRBJ2-5, the complete variable domain is GAGVSQSPRYKVAKRGQDVALRCDPISGHVSLFWYQQALGQGPEFLTYFQNEAQLDKSGLPSDRFFAERPEGSVSTLKIQRTQQEDSAVYLCASSLVHFQETQYFGPGTRLLVL.

The chain has TRBV7-2 and TRBJ1-6; D unclear. This CDR3 has 15 amino acids. V lost 5 bases and J lost 7, with 15 bases in between. The germline V gene has CDR1 SGHTA and CDR2 FQGNSA. CDR3 DNA sequence: TGTGCCAGCAGCCGTCTTAGGTCGGAGAATTCACCCCTCCACTTT. This sequence encodes CASSRLRSENSPLHF.

The chain uses TRBV11-1 and TRBJ2-1; TRBD1 is a possible D gene (6 bases). Germline loops: CDR1 SGHAT, CDR2 FQDESV (reference sequence). Between the trimmed V and J ends, which lost 0 bases and 10 bases, there was a span of 19 bases. The length of the CDR3 is 16 residues. The CDR3: CASSLAQGSAGGEQFF. CDR3 DNA sequence: TGTGCCAGCAGCTTAGCGCAGGGGTCGGCAGGCGGCGAGCAGTTCTTC.

The chain couples TRBV6-4 to TRBJ2-1; TRBD1 matches at 8 bases. CDR1 and CDR2 from the germline V gene are MRHNA and SNTAGT. J gave up 6 bases and V 5 bases, and 9 bases lay outside the gene matches. The CDR3 has 15 residues. The chain's CDR3 is CASSPTLDRGNEQFF. CDR3 sequence (DNA): TGTGCCAGCAGTCCGACCCTCGACAGGGGCAATGAGCAGTTCTTC.

This clone occurred a few times. The chain combines TRBV13 with TRBJ1-4; weak D call: TRBD1 (5 bases). V was pared by 4 bases and J by 8 bases, with 14 bases between. Germline assignment: CDR1 PRHDT and CDR2 FYEKMQ (reference sequence). The CDR3 sequence is 14 residues long. CDR3 coding DNA: TGTGCCAGCAGCTCGCGGGGGGTAGGAGAAAAACTGTTTTTT. Translated: CASSSRGVGEKLFF. Variable domain in full (rest from reference TRBV13 and TRBJ1-4): AAGVIQSPRHLIKEKRETATLKCYPIPRHDTVYWYQQGPGQDPQFLISFYEKMQSDKGSIPDRFSAQQFSDYHSELNMSSLELGDSALYFCASSSRGVGEKLFFGSGTQLSVL.

The V call is TRBV6-2 or TRBV6-3, the J call TRBJ1-5; D is perhaps TRBD1 (6 bases). This CDR3 contains 15 residues. V was clipped by 5 bases and J by 6 bases, with 17 bases between them. Germline CDR1 and CDR2: MNHEY and SVGEGT. The CDR3 coding sequence is TGTGCCAGCAGTCCGCGAAGGGACATTCTTCAGCCCCAGCATTTT. This codes for CASSPRRDILQPQHF.

The chain is built from TRBV21-1 and TRBJ2-7; the listed D gene, TRBD1, was not tested against the DNA. TRBV21-1 is recorded as a pseudogene. The CDR3 covers 10 residues. This CDR3 reads CASCPPGHLF. CDR3 coding DNA: TGTGCCAGCTGTCCGCCAGGCCACCTTTTC.

This chain joins TRBV12-5 and TRBJ2-2, with 8 bases matching TRBD1. V was clipped by 0 bases and J by 3 bases; unmatched bases: 6. Germline V gene data show CDR1 as LGHNT and CDR2 as FRNRAP. The CDR3 totals 17 residues. For the CDR3, the DNA is TGTGCTAGTGGTTTGGTACTGGGACAGGAGTACACCGGGGAGCTGTTTTTT. Its translation: CASGLVLGQEYTGELFF.

J is TRBJ1-1 and V is TRBV18, with 11 nucleotides matching TRBD1. Germline V CDR1 and CDR2: KGHSH, LQKENI. The CDR3 covers 16 residues. Trimming cost V 3 bases and J 4 bases; bases outside gene matches: 7. DNA for the CDR3: TGTGCCAGCTCACCTAGGACAGGGGGCGCCGGCACTGAAGCTTTCTTT. Protein: CASSPRTGGAGTEAFF.

This clone was observed a single time. The CDR3 nucleotides read TGTGCCAGCAGCCTCCGGGATCCCCTAAACACCGGGGAGCTGTTTTTT. Translated: CASSLRDPLNTGELFF. The chain has TRBV9 and TRBJ2-2; a possible D gene is TRBD2 (5 bases). CDR1 is SGDLS, CDR2 YYNGEE, per germline. This CDR3 region has 16 residues. The V gene lost 4 bases and the J gene lost 2 bases, with 15 bases spanning the gap.

The rearrangement joins TRBV4-3 to TRBJ2-1; 10 bases match TRBD2. V trimming: 0 bases; J trimming: 15 bases; junction bases outside the gene matches: 8. The CDR3 has 14 amino acids. CDR1 and CDR2 (germline): LGHNA, YSLEER. CDR3 coding DNA: TGCGCCAGCAGCCAAGAAGAGCGGGGGGGCCAAGGGTTCTTC. Its protein product is CASSQEERGGQGFF.

This clone was seen a handful of times. V gene TRBV19 combines with J gene TRBJ1-5, with 9 positions matching TRBD1. V trimming: 6 bases; J trimming: 3 bases; junction bases outside the gene matches: 6. Germline CDR1 LNHDA, CDR2 SQIVND (reference sequence). The CDR3 has 15 residues. DNA for the CDR3: TGTGCCAGTAGCCTTAGACAGGGGGACAATCAGCCCCAGCATTTT. Amino acids: CASSLRQGDNQPQHF.

The V and J genes are TRBV27 and TRBJ2-7, with 8 bases lining up with TRBD1. J lost 4 bases, V lost 3 bases, and 5 bases had no gene match. This CDR3 comprises 14 residues. Germline V lookup: CDR1 MNHEY, CDR2 SMNVEV (reference sequence). CDR3 DNA: TGTGCCAGCAGTTTCGGGACAGGTAATTACGAGCAGTACTTC. This codes for CASSFGTGNYEQYF.

The chain uses TRBV6-5 and TRBJ1-1, with a possible D match to TRBD1 (5 bases). The CDR3 extends over 14 amino acids. Germline CDR1 MNHEY, CDR2 SVGAGI. The V end lost 0 bases, the J end lost 1 base, and 6 bases lay between the germline ends. The CDR3 is CASSYSRGNTEAFF. The CDR3 DNA reads as TGTGCCAGCAGTTACTCTAGGGGGAACACTGAAGCTTTCTTT.

The chain is built from TRBV11-3 and TRBJ2-5; TRBD2 agrees at 7 bases. The germline CDR1 and CDR2 sequences are SGHNT and YENEEA. The CDR3 spans 13 residues. Germline trimming cut 5 bases from V and 4 bases from J; bases unmatched to any gene: 4. This CDR3 is CASSPGLGETQYF. The CDR3 coding sequence is TGTGCCAGCAGCCCCGGACTAGGAGAGACCCAGTACTTC.